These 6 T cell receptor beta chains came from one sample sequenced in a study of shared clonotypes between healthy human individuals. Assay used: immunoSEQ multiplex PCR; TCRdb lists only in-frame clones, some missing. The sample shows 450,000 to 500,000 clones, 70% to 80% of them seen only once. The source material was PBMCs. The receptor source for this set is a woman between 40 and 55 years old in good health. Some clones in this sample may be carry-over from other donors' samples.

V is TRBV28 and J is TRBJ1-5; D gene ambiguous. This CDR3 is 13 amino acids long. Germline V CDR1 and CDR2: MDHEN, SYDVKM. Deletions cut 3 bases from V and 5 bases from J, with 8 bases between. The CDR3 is CASSFESHQPQHF. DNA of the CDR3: TGTGCCAGCAGTTTTGAGAGTCATCAGCCCCAGCATTTT.

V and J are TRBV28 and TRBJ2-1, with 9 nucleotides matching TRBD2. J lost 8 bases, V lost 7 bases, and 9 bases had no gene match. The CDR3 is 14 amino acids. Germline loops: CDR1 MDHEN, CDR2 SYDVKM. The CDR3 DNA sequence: TGTGCCAGCAACTCGGGTAGCGGGAGCGATGAGCAGTTCTTC. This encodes CASNSGSGSDEQFF.

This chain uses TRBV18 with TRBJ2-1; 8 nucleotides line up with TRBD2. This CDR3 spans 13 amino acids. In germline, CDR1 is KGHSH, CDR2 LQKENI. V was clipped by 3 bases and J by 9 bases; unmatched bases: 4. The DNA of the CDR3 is TGTGCCAGCTCACCTGGGACTAGTTCTGAGCAGTTCTTC. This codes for CASSPGTSSEQFF.

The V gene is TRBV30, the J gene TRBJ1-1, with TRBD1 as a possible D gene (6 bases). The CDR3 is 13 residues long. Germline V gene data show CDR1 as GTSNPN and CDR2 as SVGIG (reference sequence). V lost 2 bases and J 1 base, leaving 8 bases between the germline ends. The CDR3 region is CAWSSTGNTEAFF. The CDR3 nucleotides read TGTGCCTGGAGTTCGACAGGGAACACTGAAGCTTTCTTT. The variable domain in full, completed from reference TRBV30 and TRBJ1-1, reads SQTIHQWPATLVQPVGSPLSLECTVEGTSNPNLYWYRQAAGRGLQLLFYSVGIGQISSEVPQNLSASRPQDRQFILSSKKLLLSDSGFYLCAWSSTGNTEAFFGQGTRLTVV.

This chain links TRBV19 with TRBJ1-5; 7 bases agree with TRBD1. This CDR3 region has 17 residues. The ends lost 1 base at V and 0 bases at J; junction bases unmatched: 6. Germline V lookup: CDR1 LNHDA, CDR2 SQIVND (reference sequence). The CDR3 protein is CASSIGGGGDSNQPQHF. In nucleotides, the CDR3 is TGTGCCAGTAGTATAGGAGGGGGCGGCGATAGCAATCAGCCCCAGCATTTT.

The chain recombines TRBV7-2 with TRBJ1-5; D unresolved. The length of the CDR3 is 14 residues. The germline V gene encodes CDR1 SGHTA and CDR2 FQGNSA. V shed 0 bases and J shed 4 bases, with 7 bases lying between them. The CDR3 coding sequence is TGTGCCAGCAGCTTAGCGTGGGCGAATCAGCCCCAGCATTTT. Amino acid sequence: CASSLAWANQPQHF.